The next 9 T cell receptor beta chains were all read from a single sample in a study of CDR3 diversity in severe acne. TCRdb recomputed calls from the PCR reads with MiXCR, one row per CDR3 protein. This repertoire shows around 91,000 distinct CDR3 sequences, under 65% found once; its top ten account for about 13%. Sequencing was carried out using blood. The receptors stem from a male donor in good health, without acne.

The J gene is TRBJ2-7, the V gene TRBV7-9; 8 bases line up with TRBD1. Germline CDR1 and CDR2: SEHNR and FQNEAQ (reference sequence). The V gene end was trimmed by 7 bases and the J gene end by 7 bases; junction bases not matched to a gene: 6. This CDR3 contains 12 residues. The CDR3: CASTRQGTEQYF. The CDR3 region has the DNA TGTGCCAGCACCCGACAGGGGACGGAGCAGTACTTC. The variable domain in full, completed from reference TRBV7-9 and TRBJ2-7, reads DTGVSQNPRHKITKRGQNVTFRCDPISEHNRLYWYRQTLGQGPEFLTYFQNEAQLEKSRLLSDRFSAERPKGSFSTLEIQRTEQGDSAMYLCASTRQGTEQYFGPGTRLTVT.

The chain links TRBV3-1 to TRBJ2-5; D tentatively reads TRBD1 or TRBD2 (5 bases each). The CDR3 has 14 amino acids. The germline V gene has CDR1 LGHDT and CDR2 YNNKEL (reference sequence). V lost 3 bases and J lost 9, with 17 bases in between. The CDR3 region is CASSQGVTKRSQYF. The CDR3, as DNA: TGTGCCAGCAGCCAGGGGGTCACCAAGAGGTCCCAGTACTTC.

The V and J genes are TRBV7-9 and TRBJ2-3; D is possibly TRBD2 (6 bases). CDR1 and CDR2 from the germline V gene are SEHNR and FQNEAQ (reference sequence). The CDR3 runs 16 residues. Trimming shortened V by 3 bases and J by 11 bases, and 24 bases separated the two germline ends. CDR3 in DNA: TGTGCCAGCAGCTTTCGACTAGGGGAGGCTGTAGATTTGCAGTATTTT. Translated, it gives CASSFRLGEAVDLQYF. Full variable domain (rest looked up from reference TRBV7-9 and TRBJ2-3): DTGVSQNPRHKITKRGQNVTFRCDPISEHNRLYWYRQTLGQGPEFLTYFQNEAQLEKSRLLSDRFSAERPKGSFSTLEIQRTEQGDSAMYLCASSFRLGEAVDLQYFGPGTRLTVL.

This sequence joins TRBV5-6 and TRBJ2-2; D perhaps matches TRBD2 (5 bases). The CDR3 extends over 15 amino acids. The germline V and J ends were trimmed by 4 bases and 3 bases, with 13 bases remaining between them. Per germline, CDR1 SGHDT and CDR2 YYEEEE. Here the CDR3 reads CASSQGGGYTGELFF. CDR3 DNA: TGTGCCAGCAGCCAAGGAGGTGGTTACACCGGGGAGCTGTTTTTT.

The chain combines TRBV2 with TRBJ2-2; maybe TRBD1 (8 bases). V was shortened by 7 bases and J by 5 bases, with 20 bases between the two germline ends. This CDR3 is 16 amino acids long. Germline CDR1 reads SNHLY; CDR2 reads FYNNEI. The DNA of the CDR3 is TGTGCCAGCAAGGGGGGGGCGACAGGGGATACCGGGGAGCTGTTTTTT. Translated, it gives CASKGGATGDTGELFF.

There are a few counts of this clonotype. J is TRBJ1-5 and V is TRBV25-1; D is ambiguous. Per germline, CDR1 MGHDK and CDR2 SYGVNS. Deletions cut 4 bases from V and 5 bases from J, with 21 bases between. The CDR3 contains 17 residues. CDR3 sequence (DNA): TGTGCCAGCAGTGCTAGAGATTTAGGAGGGCCGGATCAGCCCCAGCATTTT. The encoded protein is CASSARDLGGPDQPQHF.

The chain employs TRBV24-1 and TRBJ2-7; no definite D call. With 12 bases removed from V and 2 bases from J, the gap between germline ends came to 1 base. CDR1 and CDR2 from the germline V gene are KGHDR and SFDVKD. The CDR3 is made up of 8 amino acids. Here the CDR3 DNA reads TGTGCCCCCTACGAGCAGTACTTC. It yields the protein CAPYEQYF.

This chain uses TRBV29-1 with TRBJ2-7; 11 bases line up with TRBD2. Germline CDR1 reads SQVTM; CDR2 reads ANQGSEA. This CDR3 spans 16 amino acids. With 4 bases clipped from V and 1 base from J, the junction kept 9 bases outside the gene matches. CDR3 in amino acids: CSVVPTSGKGSYEQYF. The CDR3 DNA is TGCAGCGTTGTTCCGACTAGCGGGAAAGGATCCTACGAGCAGTACTTC.

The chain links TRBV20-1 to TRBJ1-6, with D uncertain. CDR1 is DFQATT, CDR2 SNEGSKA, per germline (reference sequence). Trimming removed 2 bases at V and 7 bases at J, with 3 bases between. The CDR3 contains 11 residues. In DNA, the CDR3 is TGCAGTGCTAGACCCAATTCACCCCTCCACTTT. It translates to CSARPNSPLHF.